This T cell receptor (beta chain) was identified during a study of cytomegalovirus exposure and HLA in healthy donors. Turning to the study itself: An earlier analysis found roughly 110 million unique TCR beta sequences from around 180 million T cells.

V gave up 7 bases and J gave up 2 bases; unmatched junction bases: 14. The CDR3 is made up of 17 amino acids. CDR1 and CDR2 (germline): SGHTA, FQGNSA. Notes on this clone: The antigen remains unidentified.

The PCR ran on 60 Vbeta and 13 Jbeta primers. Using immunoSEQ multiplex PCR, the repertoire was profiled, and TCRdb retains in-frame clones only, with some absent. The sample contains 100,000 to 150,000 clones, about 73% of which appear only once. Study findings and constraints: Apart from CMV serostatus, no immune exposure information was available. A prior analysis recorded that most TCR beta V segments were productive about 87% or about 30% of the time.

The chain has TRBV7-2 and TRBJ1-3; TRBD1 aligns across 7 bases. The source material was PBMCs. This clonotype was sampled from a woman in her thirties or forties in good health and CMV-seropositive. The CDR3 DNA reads TGTGCCAGCACCACCGGAATAAGGGGGCTCCCTGGAAACACCATATATTTT. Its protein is CASTTGIRGLPGNTIYF.